This is a list of T cell receptor beta chains from one sample in a study of cytomegalovirus exposure and HLA in healthy donors. Only in-frame clones appear in the TCRdb table, and some are missing; sequencing was by immunoSEQ multiplex PCR. Its clone listing holds about 170,000 clones. Sequencing was performed on PBMCs. The receptors shown here come from a woman younger than 35 in good health and CMV-seropositive. Both conserved end residues are part of each CDR3. Fields, in order: V gene, J gene, D gene, CDR3 DNA, CDR3 protein. D genes are given only for firm matches.

TRBV19	TRBJ1-4	.	TGTGCCAGTAAGCTCACCGATTGGAATGAAAAACTGTTTTTT	CASKLTDWNEKLFF
TRBV4-3	TRBJ1-1	.	TGCGCCAGCAGCCAAGACAGGTTCTCGGGAGTTGGGGGGAACACTGAAGCTTTCTTT	CASSQDRFSGVGGNTEAFF
TRBV19	TRBJ2-7	TRBD1	TGTGCCAGTAGTATATCGGGGACAGGGGGCGGCGAGCAGTACTTC	CASSISGTGGGEQYF
TRBV5-6	TRBJ2-5	TRBD1	TGTGCCAGCAGCATTGGACCGGGACAGGGAGAGACCCAGTACTTC	CASSIGPGQGETQYF
TRBV18	TRBJ1-3	.	TGTGCCAGCTCACCACGGAGCTCTGGAAACACCATATATTTT	CASSPRSSGNTIYF
TRBV7-6	TRBJ2-3	TRBD2	TGTGCCAGCAGCCCGAGCCTAGCGGGCACAGATACGCAGTATTTT	CASSPSLAGTDTQYF
TRBV25-1	TRBJ1-5	.	TGTGCCAGCAGTGAATCCACAACACCCGGGGAGCCCCAGCATTTT	CASSESTTPGEPQHF
TRBV11-2	TRBJ1-6	.	TGTGCCAGCAGCTTAGATAGAGGCAGGGCAGAATCACCCCTCCACTTT	CASSLDRGRAESPLHF
TRBV10-3	TRBJ2-1	.	TGTGCCATCAGTGCCAGGGATGAGCAGTTCTTC	CAISARDEQFF
TRBV6-1	TRBJ1-2	TRBD1	TGTGCCAGCAGAGCCGGACAGGGGACGGGTGGCTACACCTTC	CASRAGQGTGGYTF
TRBV5-8	TRBJ1-2	.	TGTGCCAGCAGTTTACCTGGACAGATAGAAGCCTCTGATTATGGCTACACCTTC	CASSLPGQIEASDYGYTF
TRBV5-1	TRBJ2-5	TRBD1	TGCGCCAGCAGAACGGTGAGGGACAGTTTTACAATCTACCAAGAGACCCAGTACTTC	CASRTVRDSFTIYQETQYF
TRBV4-2	TRBJ2-1	.	TGTGCCAGCAGCCAGGCCAGCGGCCCCTCCTACAATGAGCAGTTCTTC	CASSQASGPSYNEQFF
TRBV18	TRBJ1-1	.	TGTGCCACCCTCTTGTTGACTGAAGCTTTCTTT	CATLLLTEAFF
TRBV2	TRBJ1-5	.	TGTGCCAGCAGTGACCAGGGTGGGCAGCCCCAGCATTTT	CASSDQGGQPQHF
TRBV15	TRBJ2-1	.	TGTGCCACCAGCAGAGTCCCAGCGGAGGAAGGGAATGAGCAGTTCTTC	CATSRVPAEEGNEQFF
TRBV27	TRBJ1-2	TRBD1	TGTGCCAGCAGTAAAACTCGACAGGGCTGGAAAGGCTACACCTTC	CASSKTRQGWKGYTF
TRBV7-2	TRBJ2-3	TRBD2	TGTGCCAGCAGCTTAGTTTCTAGCGGGAGATACGCAGATACGCAGTATTTT	CASSLVSSGRYADTQYF
TRBV7-2	TRBJ1-1	TRBD1	TGTGCCAGCAGCTTAGGGGACAGGGTGAACACTGAAGCTTTCTTT	CASSLGDRVNTEAFF
TRBV18	TRBJ2-1	TRBD2	TGTGCCAGCTCACTTCTAGCGGATCAATACAATGAGCAGTTCTTC	CASSLLADQYNEQFF
TRBV7-3	TRBJ2-5	TRBD2	TGTGCCAGCAGCCCCTACGGGGGGGCCAAAGGAGAGACCCAGTACTTC	CASSPYGGAKGETQYF
TRBV7-2	TRBJ2-3	TRBD2	TGTGCCAGCAGCTCGATTCTAGCGGGAGGGGCAGATACGCAGTATTTT	CASSSILAGGADTQYF
TRBV4-2	TRBJ1-4	.	TGTGCCAGCAGCCATCCCCCGACTAATGAAAAACTGTTTTTT	CASSHPPTNEKLFF
TRBV6-6	TRBJ2-6	.	TGTGCCAGCAGCCGTGACATACCCTCTGGGGCCAACGTCCTGACTTTC	CASSRDIPSGANVLTF
TRBV5-1	TRBJ2-3	.	TGCGCCAGCAGACAGGGGGGGTCATTAGGAGATACGCAGTATTTT	CASRQGGSLGDTQYF
TRBV19	TRBJ1-2	.	TGTGCCAGTAGTATGAGGAATCGGGTTTATGGCTACACCTTC	CASSMRNRVYGYTF
TRBV5-1	TRBJ2-1	TRBD2	TGCGCCAGCAGCTTACTAGCGGCCGTACGGGATGAGCAGTTCTTC	CASSLLAAVRDEQFF
TRBV19	TRBJ2-4	.	TGTGCCAGTAGTATAGAAAGGCCGGGAACCAAAAACATTCAGTACTTC	CASSIERPGTKNIQYF
TRBV6-6	TRBJ1-1	TRBD1	TGTGCCAGCAACCTTCAGGGGGCCGTTGAAGCTTTCTTT	CASNLQGAVEAFF
TRBV5-6	TRBJ1-6	TRBD1	TGTGCCAGCAGCTCGGGACAGGGTCTACCCCTCCACTTT	CASSSGQGLPLHF
TRBV7-2	TRBJ1-1	.	TGTGCCAGCAGCTTAGACTCGGGACTCCAGAACACTGAAGCTTTCTTT	CASSLDSGLQNTEAFF
TRBV19	TRBJ1-1	.	TGTGCCAGTAGTATATTTTGGGGGCTGGGAACTGAAGCTTTCTTT	CASSIFWGLGTEAFF
TRBV7-9	TRBJ2-5	.	TGTGCCAGCAGCCGCCGGGGAGAATGGGAAGAGACCCAGTACTTC	CASSRRGEWEETQYF
TRBV7-3	TRBJ2-3	TRBD2	TGTGCCAGCAGCTTCCCCCCTAGCGGGGGATCCACAGATACGCAGTATTTT	CASSFPPSGGSTDTQYF
TRBV7-2	TRBJ2-5	.	TGTGCCAGCAGCTTAGCCGGTCTAATGGAGACCCAGTACTTC	CASSLAGLMETQYF
TRBV13	TRBJ2-1	.	TGTGCCAGCAGCTTAATCCAACTTAAACATGAGCAGTTCTTC	CASSLIQLKHEQFF